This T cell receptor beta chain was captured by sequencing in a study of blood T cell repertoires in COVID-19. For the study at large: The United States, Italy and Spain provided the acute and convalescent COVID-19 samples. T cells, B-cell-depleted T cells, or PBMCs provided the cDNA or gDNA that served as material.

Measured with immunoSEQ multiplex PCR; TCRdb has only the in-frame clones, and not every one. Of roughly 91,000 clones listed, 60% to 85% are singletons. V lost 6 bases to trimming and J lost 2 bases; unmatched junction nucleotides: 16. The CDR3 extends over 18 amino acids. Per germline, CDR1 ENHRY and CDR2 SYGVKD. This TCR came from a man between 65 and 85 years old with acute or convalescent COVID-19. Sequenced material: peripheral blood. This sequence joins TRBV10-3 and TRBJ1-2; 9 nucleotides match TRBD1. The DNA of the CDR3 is TGTGCCATCAGCGATGGGCGTACCGGGACAGGGATAAACTATGGCTACACCTTC. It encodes CAISDGRTGTGINYGYTF.